This T cell receptor (beta chain) was sequenced in a study of blood T cells in healthy people across ages. A sample-barcoded 5' primer and a J-beta primer mix were used in a second PCR of about 7 to 12 cycles. CDR3-containing paired-end reads numbered at least 3 million in each sample. TCRdb ran MiXCR on the 5' RACE reads and lists one entry per CDR3 protein. The sample contains 550,000 to 750,000 distinct CDR3 sequences, around 21% of which appear only once. Germline V CDR1 and CDR2: DFQATT, SNEGSKA (reference sequence). Germline trimming cut 3 bases from V and 3 bases from J; bases unmatched to any gene: 7. The CDR3 consists of 16 residues. As concerns this clonotype: What it binds is unknown.

Whole-study results and caveats: Relative to aged donors, long-lived donors carried more naive CD4+ cells and displayed higher diversity.

V gene TRBV20-1 combines with J gene TRBJ2-2; 10 bases are shared with TRBD2. The receptor comes from a man in his sixties or seventies in good health. The sequenced sample consisted of blood. CDR3 region: CSASGLAGVYTGELFF. DNA for the CDR3: TGCAGTGCTAGTGGGCTAGCGGGAGTGTACACCGGGGAGCTGTTTTTT.